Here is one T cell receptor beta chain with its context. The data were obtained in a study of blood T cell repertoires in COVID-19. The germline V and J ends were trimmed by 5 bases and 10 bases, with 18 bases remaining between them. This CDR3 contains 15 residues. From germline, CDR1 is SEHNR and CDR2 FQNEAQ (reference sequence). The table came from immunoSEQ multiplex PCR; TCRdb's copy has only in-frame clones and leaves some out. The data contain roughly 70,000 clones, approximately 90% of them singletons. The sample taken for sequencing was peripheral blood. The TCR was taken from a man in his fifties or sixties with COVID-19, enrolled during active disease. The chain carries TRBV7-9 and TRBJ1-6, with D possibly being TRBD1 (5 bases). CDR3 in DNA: TGTGCCAGCAGCGCTACGGGACTTTTAGACTCACCCCTCCACTTT. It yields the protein CASSATGLLDSPLHF.